The 10 T cell receptor beta chains in this list originate from one sample, sequenced in a study of shared clonotypes between healthy human individuals. Produced via immunoSEQ multiplex PCR; TCRdb's table is partial and in-frame only. This sample has around 2,000,000 clones, with around 96% found just once. Terminally differentiated effector memory CD45RA+ cells were excluded from the naive CD8 cells, which were CD45RO-negative and positively selected for CCR7. What was sequenced was naive CD8+ T cells sorted from blood. All receptors come from a man between 18 and 29 years old in good health.

V gene TRBV28 combines with J gene TRBJ1-2, with TRBD1 as a possible D gene (5 bases). V was trimmed by 2 bases and J by 8 bases, leaving 15 bases between them. CDR1 and CDR2 (germline): MDHEN, SYDVKM. This CDR3 spans 14 amino acids. In nucleotides, the CDR3 is TGTGCCAGCAGTTTAGAGGGACGGCCGGGAGGCTACACCTTC. Amino acids: CASSLEGRPGGYTF.

The rearrangement joins TRBV4-1 to TRBJ1-1; no definite D call. The V end was cut by 4 bases, the J end by 2 bases, with 8 bases between. The CDR3 contains 13 residues. The V gene's germline CDR1 is MGHRA and CDR2 YSYEKL. The CDR3 DNA sequence: TGCGCCAGCAGCCTCCTAGTAAACACTGAAGCTTTCTTT. It is translated as CASSLLVNTEAFF.

The chain uses TRBV27 and TRBJ2-5; D possibly corresponds to TRBD1 (5 bases). Germline CDR1 is MNHEY and CDR2 is SMNVEV (reference sequence). The CDR3 is made up of 15 amino acids. Trimming removed 4 bases from V and 1 base from J, with 13 bases in between. CDR3 DNA: TGTGCCAGCAGTTCCCGACAGATACGCCAAGAGACCCAGTACTTC. Protein product: CASSSRQIRQETQYF.

The rearrangement uses TRBV5-5 and TRBJ2-5, with 7 bases identical to TRBD2. Germline assignment: CDR1 SGHKS and CDR2 YYEKEE (reference sequence). Unmatched junction bases numbered 7, after V lost 8 bases and J lost 0 bases. The CDR3 runs 14 residues. The CDR3 region is CASRTREDQETQYF. The DNA of the CDR3 is TGTGCCAGTAGGACTAGGGAAGACCAAGAGACCCAGTACTTC.

V gene TRBV7-9 combines with J gene TRBJ1-2, with 8 nucleotides matching TRBD1. Trimming removed 4 bases from V and 1 base from J; junction bases left unmatched: 11. The CDR3 has 17 residues. Germline V gene data show CDR1 as SEHNR and CDR2 as FQNEAQ (reference sequence). The CDR3 spells CASSSFGTGLLNYGYTF. CDR3 sequence (DNA): TGTGCCAGCAGCTCGTTTGGGACAGGCCTTCTTAACTATGGCTACACCTTC.

The chain carries TRBV13 and TRBJ1-1; D may be TRBD1 (5 bases). V lost 2 bases and J 1 base, leaving 8 bases between the germline ends. The CDR3 extends over 14 amino acids. Looked up from germline, CDR1 is PRHDT and CDR2 is FYEKMQ (reference sequence). CDR3 DNA: TGTGCCAGCAGCTTAACCGGACAGAACACTGAAGCTTTCTTT. Its translation is CASSLTGQNTEAFF.

The CDR3 region is CASSTNMNTEAFF. In nucleotides, the CDR3 is TGTGCCAGCAGCACAAACATGAACACTGAAGCTTTCTTT. The chain couples TRBV7-9 to TRBJ1-1; D is uncertain. Trimming removed 5 bases from V and 0 bases from J, with 7 bases in between. The CDR3 spans 13 residues. Germline V gene sequence: CDR1 SEHNR, CDR2 FQNEAQ (reference sequence).

The J gene is TRBJ2-3, the V gene TRBV30, with D possibly being TRBD1 (5 bases). The CDR3 is 14 amino acids. Looked up from germline, CDR1 is GTSNPN and CDR2 is SVGIG (reference sequence). The V gene lost 4 bases and the J gene lost 2 bases, with 13 bases spanning the gap. Here the CDR3 DNA reads TGTGCCTGGACGTTAGGGGCGGCCACAGATACGCAGTATTTT. Encoded protein: CAWTLGAATDTQYF.

The chain recombines TRBV5-6 with TRBJ2-2; 12 bases fit TRBD1. CDR1 SGHDT and CDR2 YYEEEE come from the germline V gene. The CDR3 spans 18 residues. The V segment lost 0 bases and the J segment 3 bases; nucleotides outside the gene matches: 6. CDR3 coding DNA: TGTGCCAGCAGCTTGGTCAGAGGGACAGGGGGCGACACCGGGGAGCTGTTTTTT. Translation gives CASSLVRGTGGDTGELFF.

Concerning this clone: This CDR3 is also generated by other DNA sequences in the sample. The chain carries TRBV30 and TRBJ2-5; D gene ambiguous. This CDR3 is built from 13 residues. Between the trimmed V and J ends, which lost 1 base and 2 bases, there was a span of 8 bases. Germline V gene lookup returns CDR1 GTSNPN and CDR2 SVGIG (reference sequence). The CDR3 region has the DNA TGTGCCTGGAGTGATAGCAGTCAAGAGACCCAGTACTTC. Protein sequence: CAWSDSSQETQYF.